This T cell receptor beta chain was sequenced during a study of T-cell memory formation after mild COVID-19. CDR3 size: 15 residues. This clonotype occurred a few times. MiXCR was run by TCRdb on the 5' RACE reads, yielding one entry per CDR3 protein. The sample includes approximately 100,000 distinct CDR3 sequences, more than 9.5% seen only once; the top ten take about two fifths. The chain recombines TRBV21-1 with TRBJ2-5; the table's D call, TRBD1, has no DNA check behind it. TRBV21-1 counts as a pseudogene. The sequenced sample consisted of PBMCs or a T cell subset sorted from them (not recorded which). This sequence was found in a man younger than 35 who had mild COVID-19 (a few samples of this study predate the infection). Cell type and time point are not known. CDR3 nucleotide sequence: TGTGCCAGCAGCTCGGAGGACAGGGGGCAAGAGACCCAGTACTTC. The encoded protein is CASSSEDRGQETQYF.